This TCR beta chain was documented in a study of molecular identifiers for immune sequencing clone quantification. TCRdb analysed the PCR reads with MiXCR anew, one entry per CDR3 protein. The table has 460,000 or so distinct CDR3 sequences, 20% to 25% seen once. The sequenced sample consisted of naive CD8+ T cells from blood, with Jurkat cell RNA spiked in. The subset was: FACS-sorted CD8+CD4-CCR7+CD45RA+ naive T cells. The sequence derives from a human donor in good health. Some libraries in this study had Jurkat cell RNA spiked in.

The DNA for the CDR3 is TGTGCCAGCAGCTTGGAACTAACAGGGGAAGAGCAGTACTTC. Amino acid sequence: CASSLELTGEEQYF. The chain joins TRBV5-8 to TRBJ2-7; TRBD1 matches at 7 bases. The ends lost 0 bases at V and 7 bases at J; junction bases unmatched: 7. The CDR3 is 14 residues long. From germline, CDR1 is SGHTS and CDR2 YDEGEE.